The present T cell receptor (beta chain) was sequenced within a study of PD-1 blockade in classical Hodgkin lymphoma. Points from the study as a whole: Baseline diversity resembling that of newly diagnosed patients was seen in complete responders.

The assay was immunoSEQ multiplex PCR, and TCRdb's table has in-frame clones only and misses some. Of about 30,000 clones listed, 85% to 90% were seen once; the top ten hold 6% to 8%. Every one of the patients relapsed after autologous stem cell transplantation (brentuximab vedotin exposure was variable). Applied to thawed PBMCs, magnetic negative selection was the method used to isolate CD8+ T cells. Concerning this clone itself: No antigen is known for it.

The source is a human donor with classical Hodgkin lymphoma. The sample consisted of CD8+ T cells from blood, taken at baseline.

This CDR3 reads CASSLVSTGEETQYF. CDR3 nucleotide sequence: TGTGCCAGCAGCTTAGTTTCTACAGGGGAAGAGACCCAGTACTTC. This rearrangement joins TRBV7-6 to TRBJ2-5; 7 bases are a match to TRBD1. CDR1 and CDR2 (germline): SGHVS, FNYEAQ. With 1 base clipped from V and 3 bases from J, the junction kept 5 bases outside the gene matches. The CDR3 extends over 15 amino acids.